Listed below are T cell receptor beta chains from one sample, sequenced in a study of T cell clones after liver transplantation. TCRdb's copy holds only in-frame clones and misses some; the assay was immunoSEQ multiplex PCR. Counted here are under 55,000 clones, more than 70% occurring once; the ten biggest clones make up more than 2%. The starting material was CD4+ T cells from blood, obtained 24 months after liver transplant. The receptors originated from a human patient who received a liver transplant. The graft donor may have given rise to some T cells. Both conserved end residues are part of each CDR3. A D gene is named only where the DNA matches it firmly. Where a row states a size, it is once, few, many or the class of an expanded clone; other rows omit it.

d_call,j_call,clone_size,v_call,cdr3_aa,cdr3_nt
TRBD1,TRBJ2-7,-,TRBV29-1,CSVEGTGGLYEQYF,TGCAGCGTTGAAGGTACAGGGGGCTTGTACGAGCAGTACTTC
-,TRBJ2-3,-,TRBV2,CASSEARSTASTDTQYF,TGTGCCAGCAGTGAAGCTCGCTCGACAGCAAGCACAGATACGCAGTATTTT
TRBD2,TRBJ2-2,-,TRBV25-1,CASSEYSGGGDTGELFF,TGTGCCAGCAGTGAATATTCGGGAGGAGGAGACACCGGGGAGCTGTTTTTT
-,TRBJ2-5,-,TRBV27,CASSFTGTKETQYF,TGTGCCAGCAGTTTTACAGGAACAAAAGAGACCCAGTACTTC
-,TRBJ2-2,-,TRBV2,CASIHQGRGRDTGELFF,TGTGCCAGCATCCACCAGGGACGGGGAAGGGACACCGGGGAGCTGTTTTTT
TRBD2,TRBJ2-7,-,TRBV25-1,CASSFPSGTSYEQYF,TGTGCCAGCAGTTTTCCTAGCGGGACCTCCTACGAGCAGTACTTC
TRBD1,TRBJ2-3,few,TRBV28,CASSLEGQGVDTQYF,TGTGCCAGCAGTTTGGAGGGACAGGGGGTGGATACGCAGTATTTT
TRBD1,TRBJ2-2,-,TRBV5-1,CASRNRGDTGELFF,TGCGCCAGCAGAAACAGGGGAGACACCGGGGAGCTGTTTTTT
-,TRBJ2-2,-,TRBV5-1,CASSSTNTGELFF,TGCGCCAGCAGCTCCACGAACACCGGGGAGCTGTTTTTT
-,TRBJ2-1,once,TRBV29-1,CSVEVRYNEQFF,TGCAGCGTTGAAGTAAGATACAATGAGCAGTTCTTC
-,TRBJ1-2,few,TRBV18,CASSPPAGRGWAGTF,TGTGCCAGCTCACCGCCGGCCGGCAGGGGTTGGGCTGGAACCTTC
-,TRBJ2-3,-,TRBV20-1,CSKFSTDTQYF,TGCAGTAAATTTAGCACAGATACGCAGTATTTT
-,TRBJ1-1,-,TRBV5-5,CASTLHTEAFF,TGTGCCAGCACCCTGCACACTGAAGCTTTCTTT
TRBD2,TRBJ2-1,-,TRBV5-1,CASSPGTSGRGSNEQFF,TGCGCCAGCAGCCCCGGGACTAGCGGGAGGGGGAGCAATGAGCAGTTCTTC
TRBD1,TRBJ1-3,-,TRBV9,CASSAYTGGGNTIYF,TGTGCCAGCAGCGCATACACAGGGGGAGGAAACACCATATATTTT
TRBD2,TRBJ2-5,-,TRBV18,CASCSSTGGGETQYF,TGTGCCAGCTGCTCGTCTACGGGAGGAGGGGAGACCCAGTACTTC
-,TRBJ2-6,-,TRBV15,CATSSGGLGANVLTF,TGTGCCACCAGCAGCGGAGGACTGGGGGCCAACGTCCTGACTTTC
TRBD1,TRBJ1-5,-,TRBV5-3,CARSDPQGANNQPQHF,TGTGCCAGAAGCGATCCCCAGGGGGCCAATAATCAGCCCCAGCATTTT
-,TRBJ1-5,-,TRBV28,CASSVTGHSNQPQHF,TGTGCCAGCAGTGTTACGGGACATAGCAATCAGCCCCAGCATTTT
TRBD1,TRBJ1-2,-,TRBV28,CASSGTIRPGQGASIGYTF,TGTGCCAGCAGTGGAACAATTAGACCGGGACAGGGGGCATCAATTGGCTACACCTTC
-,TRBJ1-5,-,TRBV19,CASSIGTHQPQHF,TGTGCCAGTAGTATAGGGACCCATCAGCCCCAGCATTTT
-,TRBJ1-1,-,TRBV19,CASSGTQNTEAFF,TGTGCCAGTAGCGGCACCCAGAACACTGAAGCTTTCTTT
-,TRBJ2-4,once,TRBV25-1,CASSVLGGEEYF,TGTGCCAGCAGTGTTTTAGGGGGGGAGGAGTACTTC
TRBD1,TRBJ1-1,medium-sized,TRBV19,CASLREGSGRGLAFF,TGTGCCAGTCTGCGGGAGGGGTCAGGAAGGGGGCTGGCTTTCTTT
TRBD2,TRBJ2-3,-,TRBV9,CASGLRGGEADTQYF,TGTGCCAGTGGGTTGCGGGGGGGCGAGGCAGATACGCAGTATTTT
-,TRBJ1-5,-,TRBV27,CASSPPGQPQHF,TGTGCCAGCAGCCCTCCGGGTCAGCCCCAGCATTTT
TRBD1,TRBJ1-1,-,TRBV6-6,CASSKSPGGQNTEAFF,TGTGCCAGCAGTAAAAGCCCAGGGGGCCAGAACACTGAAGCTTTCTTT
-,TRBJ1-2,-,TRBV5-1,CASSSDGDYGYTF,TGCGCCAGCAGCTCAGACGGAGACTATGGCTACACCTTC
-,TRBJ1-1,once,TRBV19,CASSQVGNTEAFF,TGTGCCAGTAGCCAGGTCGGGAACACTGAAGCTTTCTTT
-,TRBJ1-5,-,TRBV19,CASSPRTANQPQHF,TGTGCCAGTAGTCCCCGGACAGCTAATCAGCCCCAGCATTTT
-,TRBJ2-2,-,TRBV19,CASSISVQEYGELFF,TGTGCCAGTAGTATTAGTGTCCAGGAGTACGGGGAGCTGTTTTTT
-,TRBJ1-5,-,TRBV5-8,CASNPLGLQSKNQPQHF,TGTGCCAGCAACCCCTTGGGACTACAGAGTAAAAATCAGCCCCAGCATTTT
-,TRBJ2-1,-,TRBV7-7,CASSLPGGGEQFF,TGTGCCAGCAGCTTACCAGGAGGGGGGGAGCAGTTCTTC
-,TRBJ1-2,-,TRBV4-1,CASSLREGEGGYTF,TGCGCCAGCAGCCTCCGGGAGGGGGAGGGCGGCTACACCTTC
TRBD1,TRBJ2-1,-,TRBV11-3,CASSYRDRTFWPSYNEQFF,TGTGCCAGCAGCTACCGGGACAGGACCTTTTGGCCGTCCTACAATGAGCAGTTCTTC
-,TRBJ1-4,-,TRBV7-2,CASSSNPPGAGEKLFF,TGTGCCAGCAGCTCAAACCCGCCGGGAGCAGGTGAAAAACTGTTTTTT
-,TRBJ2-6,-,TRBV5-1,CASSTPGANVLTF,TGCGCCAGCAGCACTCCTGGGGCCAACGTCCTGACTTTC
-,TRBJ1-1,-,TRBV5-6,CASSLGDTRRAEAFF,TGTGCCAGCAGCTTGGGGGACACCAGGAGGGCTGAAGCTTTCTTT
TRBD2,TRBJ2-1,few,TRBV10-2,CASSERGLAGGNEQFF,TGCGCCAGCAGTGAGCGGGGACTAGCTGGGGGGAATGAGCAGTTCTTC
TRBD1,TRBJ2-7,-,TRBV9,CASSGRDSDYEQYF,TGTGCCAGCAGCGGCCGGGACAGTGATTACGAGCAGTACTTC
-,TRBJ1-5,once,TRBV19,CASRPRRNENQPQHF,TGTGCCAGTAGACCAAGACGGAATGAAAATCAGCCCCAGCATTTT